This is a list of T cell receptor beta chains from one sample in a study of post-analysis software for immune sequencing data. TCRdb independently ran MiXCR on the PCR reads; one entry per CDR3 protein. The repertoire holds some 800,000 distinct CDR3 sequences, about half seen once, with 4.9% in the top ten. Sample: blood. The receptors shown here come from a girl under 18 with multiple sclerosis. CDR3s include the opening cysteine and the closing phenylalanine or tryptophan. The D gene is left open where the match is weak. Size tells how often a clone was seen (once, few, many) or the class of an expanded clone, and some rows leave it out.

cdr3_aa v_call d_call clone_size j_call
CASNPQGRGGGYTF TRBV12-3/TRBV12-4 - - TRBJ1-2
CSARDQKGAGVSYNEQYF TRBV20-1 TRBD2 - -
CASSLEASGPGTQYF TRBV7-2 TRBD2 - TRBJ2-5
CSVRRGENQPQHF TRBV29-1 - - TRBJ1-5
CASSLGGQTFLYEQYF TRBV12-3/TRBV12-4 TRBD1 few TRBJ2-7
CASSLLGLAPKGETQYF TRBV7-2 TRBD2 - -
CASSPLLLGTYEQYF TRBV11-3 - - TRBJ2-7
CTSRMGQGASDTQYF TRBV6-1 TRBD1 - TRBJ2-3
CASSQSDTQYF TRBV6-2/TRBV6-3 - - TRBJ2-3
CASTPNRQGVGEQYF TRBV6-1 TRBD1 - TRBJ2-4